These T cell receptor beta chains were read from a single sample in a study of blood T cells in healthy people across ages. Using its own MiXCR run on the 5' RACE reads, TCRdb lists one record per CDR3 protein. The sample records about 680,000 distinct CDR3 sequences, over 45% being singletons. The sample was blood. The origin of the receptors is a woman aged 60 to 75 in good health. The CDR3 runs from the conserved cysteine through the conserved F or W. D genes are given only for firm matches. A clone size is listed for some rows: how often the clone was seen (once, few, many), or a class if it is expanded.

D gene: TRBD2
J gene: TRBJ2-1
clone size: NA
V gene: TRBV4-3
CDR3 DNA: TGCGCCAGCAGTTGGTCTAGCGGCAATGAGCAGTTCTTC
CDR3 protein: CASSWSSGNEQFF

D gene: NA
J gene: TRBJ2-7
clone size: NA
V gene: TRBV3-1
CDR3 DNA: TGTGCCAGCAGCCCCTTCAGCAACTCCTACGAGCAGTACTTC
CDR3 protein: CASSPFSNSYEQYF

D gene: TRBD1
J gene: TRBJ1-2
clone size: few
V gene: TRBV29-1
CDR3 DNA: TGCAGCGCTTCGACAGGGGGAGAAGGCTACACCTTC
CDR3 protein: CSASTGGEGYTF

D gene: NA
J gene: TRBJ1-6
clone size: NA
V gene: TRBV30
CDR3 DNA: TGTGCCTGGAGTGTGGGGAACGTGGCCCTCCACTTT
CDR3 protein: CAWSVGNVALHF

D gene: TRBD2
J gene: TRBJ2-4
clone size: NA
V gene: TRBV12-3/TRBV12-4
CDR3 DNA: TGTGCCAGCCGCCTAGCGGGCCTTAGCAATGAGCAGTACTTC
CDR3 protein: CASRLAGLSNEQYF

D gene: NA
J gene: TRBJ2-7
clone size: NA
V gene: TRBV2
CDR3 DNA: TGTGCCTGCAGGGAGGAGGGCTCCTACGAGCAGTACTTC
CDR3 protein: CACREEGSYEQYF

D gene: TRBD1
J gene: TRBJ2-7
clone size: NA
V gene: TRBV28
CDR3 DNA: TGTGCCAGCAGCAGGGGACAGGGGCGTCCCTACGAGCAGTACTTC
CDR3 protein: CASSRGQGRPYEQYF

D gene: NA
J gene: TRBJ1-5
clone size: NA
V gene: TRBV7-6
CDR3 DNA: TGTGCCAGCAGCTTAAACGGTTATAGCAATCAGCCCCAGCATTTT
CDR3 protein: CASSLNGYSNQPQHF

D gene: NA
J gene: TRBJ2-4
clone size: NA
V gene: TRBV3-1
CDR3 DNA: TGTGCCAGCAGCCAAGATGGGGGTAGCTGGAACATTCAGTACTTC
CDR3 protein: CASSQDGGSWNIQYF

D gene: TRBD2
J gene: TRBJ2-1
clone size: few
V gene: TRBV20-1
CDR3 DNA: TGCAGTGCTAGACTCTTTCTAGCGGAGAGCTACAATGAGCAGTTCTTC
CDR3 protein: CSARLFLAESYNEQFF

D gene: NA
J gene: TRBJ2-5
clone size: few
V gene: TRBV15
CDR3 DNA: TGTGCCACCAGCAGAGATCGAAGTATCCAGCAGTACTTC
CDR3 protein: CATSRDRSIQQYF

D gene: NA
J gene: TRBJ2-7
clone size: few
V gene: TRBV2
CDR3 DNA: TGTGCCAGCAGTTCCGCGGGAAAGGGTGAGCAGTACTTC
CDR3 protein: CASSSAGKGEQYF

D gene: NA
J gene: TRBJ1-2
clone size: NA
V gene: TRBV15
CDR3 DNA: TGTGCCACCAGGTCTCCAGCTAACTATGGCTACACCTTC
CDR3 protein: CATRSPANYGYTF

D gene: TRBD1
J gene: TRBJ2-7
clone size: few
V gene: TRBV28
CDR3 DNA: TGTGCCAGCGCGGGGACAGGGACCTACGAGCAGTACTTC
CDR3 protein: CASAGTGTYEQYF

D gene: TRBD2
J gene: TRBJ2-1
clone size: NA
V gene: TRBV25-1
CDR3 DNA: TGTGCCAGCAGTCCCGTAGCGGGAGCCCCCAATGAGCAGTTCTTC
CDR3 protein: CASSPVAGAPNEQFF

D gene: TRBD2
J gene: TRBJ2-5
clone size: NA
V gene: TRBV12-3/TRBV12-4
CDR3 DNA: TGTGCCAGCACCAAACTAGCGATGAATGAGCAGTACTTC
CDR3 protein: CASTKLAMNEQYF

D gene: NA
J gene: TRBJ2-4
clone size: few
V gene: TRBV2
CDR3 DNA: TGTGCCAGCAGTCGGGCCACAGAGGAAGGCCGGTACTTC
CDR3 protein: CASSRATEEGRYF

D gene: TRBD2
J gene: TRBJ2-3
clone size: NA
V gene: TRBV7-2
CDR3 DNA: TGTGCCAGCAGCTTAGCAGTAGCGGGAGGAACCTATACGCAGTATTTT
CDR3 protein: CASSLAVAGGTYTQYF

D gene: NA
J gene: TRBJ2-3
clone size: NA
V gene: TRBV28
CDR3 DNA: TGTGCCAGCAGTTTGCCCAGGCACACAGATACGCAGTATTTT
CDR3 protein: CASSLPRHTDTQYF

D gene: NA
J gene: TRBJ1-5
clone size: NA
V gene: TRBV7-8
CDR3 DNA: TGTGCCAGCAGCTTAGGGTCTACCAGCCAGCCCCAGCATTTT
CDR3 protein: CASSLGSTSQPQHF

D gene: NA
J gene: TRBJ2-3
clone size: NA
V gene: TRBV12-3/TRBV12-4
CDR3 DNA: TGTGCCAGCAGTCCCCTCGGGGGTATGATTACAGTTACGCAGTATTTT
CDR3 protein: CASSPLGGMITVTQYF

D gene: NA
J gene: TRBJ2-2
clone size: NA
V gene: TRBV12-5
CDR3 DNA: TGTGCTAGTGGTTTCCTTACAGGCGCGAACACCGGGGAGCTGTTTTTT
CDR3 protein: CASGFLTGANTGELFF

D gene: TRBD2
J gene: TRBJ2-1
clone size: NA
V gene: TRBV7-2
CDR3 DNA: TGTGCCAGCAGCCGTAGCGGGAGTGTGGTCGATGAGCAGTTCTTC
CDR3 protein: CASSRSGSVVDEQFF

D gene: TRBD2
J gene: TRBJ2-3
clone size: NA
V gene: TRBV7-8
CDR3 DNA: TGTGCCAGCAGCTTAGCGCTCATTAGCGGGAGTATAGATACGCAGTATTTT
CDR3 protein: CASSLALISGSIDTQYF

D gene: TRBD2
J gene: TRBJ2-5
clone size: many
V gene: TRBV5-6
CDR3 DNA: TGTGCCAGCAGCGCGGGATTAGCGGGAGAGCCCGCGACCCAGTACTTC
CDR3 protein: CASSAGLAGEPATQYF

D gene: NA
J gene: TRBJ2-2
clone size: NA
V gene: TRBV20-1
CDR3 DNA: TGCAGTGCTAGCCGGGAACCCTACACCGGGGAGCTGTTTTTT
CDR3 protein: CSASREPYTGELFF

D gene: NA
J gene: TRBJ2-7
clone size: NA
V gene: TRBV27
CDR3 DNA: TGTGCCAGCAGTTTAGGGCGGGAAGCGGACGAGCAGTACTTC
CDR3 protein: CASSLGREADEQYF

D gene: TRBD2
J gene: TRBJ2-4
clone size: NA
V gene: TRBV29-1
CDR3 DNA: TGCAGCGTTGTCGGGAGGGGGACCAAAAACATTCAGTACTTC
CDR3 protein: CSVVGRGTKNIQYF

D gene: NA
J gene: TRBJ2-7
clone size: many
V gene: TRBV14
CDR3 DNA: TGTGCCAGCAGCCAGCTGGGGACCCTAACCTACGAGCAGTACTTC
CDR3 protein: CASSQLGTLTYEQYF

D gene: TRBD1
J gene: TRBJ1-2
clone size: NA
V gene: TRBV7-9
CDR3 DNA: TGTGCCGCGTCACAGGGGAGTCTGGACTATGGCTACACCTTC
CDR3 protein: CAASQGSLDYGYTF

D gene: NA
J gene: TRBJ1-3
clone size: NA
V gene: TRBV6-6
CDR3 DNA: TGTGCCATCTCAGGGGTCTACGGAAACACCATATATTTT
CDR3 protein: CAISGVYGNTIYF

D gene: NA
J gene: TRBJ2-7
clone size: NA
V gene: TRBV15
CDR3 DNA: TGTGCCACCAGCAGAGATACAGGGAGACAGTACTTC
CDR3 protein: CATSRDTGRQYF

D gene: NA
J gene: TRBJ1-1
clone size: NA
V gene: TRBV20-1
CDR3 DNA: TGCAGTGCTAGATCGGGGAACACTGAAGCTTTCTTT
CDR3 protein: CSARSGNTEAFF

D gene: NA
J gene: TRBJ1-1
clone size: NA
V gene: TRBV6-2/TRBV6-3
CDR3 DNA: TGTGCCAGCAGTCGAAGGACAGCAGAAGCTTTCTTT
CDR3 protein: CASSRRTAEAFF

D gene: NA
J gene: TRBJ1-1
clone size: NA
V gene: TRBV18
CDR3 DNA: TGTGCCAGCTCGCCCGCCTTAGACGCTGAAGCTTTCTTT
CDR3 protein: CASSPALDAEAFF

D gene: NA
J gene: TRBJ2-3
clone size: NA
V gene: TRBV11-2
CDR3 DNA: TGTGCCAGCAGCTTGATGGCAGGGTCTTTAACAGATACGCAGTATTTT
CDR3 protein: CASSLMAGSLTDTQYF

D gene: NA
J gene: TRBJ1-5
clone size: NA
V gene: TRBV24-1
CDR3 DNA: TGTGCCACCAGTGACCCCAGGACCCCAGGTGTGACCCAGCATTTT
CDR3 protein: CATSDPRTPGVTQHF

D gene: TRBD1
J gene: TRBJ2-1
clone size: NA
V gene: TRBV2
CDR3 DNA: TGTGCCAGCATGAGGGACAGAAACAATGAGCAGTTCTTC
CDR3 protein: CASMRDRNNEQFF

D gene: TRBD1
J gene: TRBJ2-7
clone size: NA
V gene: TRBV14
CDR3 DNA: TGTGCCAGCAGCGCCTACGACAGGGCCACCTACGAGCAGTACTTC
CDR3 protein: CASSAYDRATYEQYF

D gene: NA
J gene: TRBJ2-3
clone size: few
V gene: TRBV7-6
CDR3 DNA: TGTGCCAGCAGCCTAAGGGGGGGGCTGATTATAGATACGCAGTATTTT
CDR3 protein: CASSLRGGLIIDTQYF

D gene: NA
J gene: TRBJ2-1
clone size: few
V gene: TRBV5-1
CDR3 DNA: TGCGCCAGCAGTCCGATAGGGGGGCGGGGATACAATGAGCAGTTCTTC
CDR3 protein: CASSPIGGRGYNEQFF

D gene: TRBD2
J gene: TRBJ2-1
clone size: NA
V gene: TRBV20-1
CDR3 DNA: TGCAGTGCTAAAACTAGCGTCTCCTACAATGAGCAGTTCTTC
CDR3 protein: CSAKTSVSYNEQFF

D gene: NA
J gene: TRBJ1-5
clone size: NA
V gene: TRBV7-8
CDR3 DNA: TGTGCCAGCAGCTGGGCTTATCAGCCCCAGCATTTT
CDR3 protein: CASSWAYQPQHF

D gene: NA
J gene: TRBJ2-1
clone size: NA
V gene: TRBV6-2/TRBV6-3
CDR3 DNA: TGTGCCAGCAGTTACTCACGACAGTCACAGTTCTTC
CDR3 protein: CASSYSRQSQFF

D gene: NA
J gene: TRBJ2-6
clone size: NA
V gene: TRBV7-2
CDR3 DNA: TGTGCCAGCAGCTTATCCCCGACAGCCTCTGGGGCCAACGTCCTGACTTTC
CDR3 protein: CASSLSPTASGANVLTF

D gene: NA
J gene: TRBJ2-1
clone size: few
V gene: TRBV20-1
CDR3 DNA: TGCAGTGCTAGGGGGTTAAGCTCCTACAATGAGCAGTTCTTC
CDR3 protein: CSARGLSSYNEQFF

D gene: NA
J gene: TRBJ2-1
clone size: NA
V gene: TRBV4-3
CDR3 DNA: TGCGCCAGCACCCAGACTAGTTTTTCCTACAATGAGCAGTTCTTC
CDR3 protein: CASTQTSFSYNEQFF

D gene: NA
J gene: TRBJ2-3
clone size: NA
V gene: TRBV7-9
CDR3 DNA: TGTGCCAGCAGCTTGGACGGCCCAGATACGCAGTATTTT
CDR3 protein: CASSLDGPDTQYF

D gene: TRBD2
J gene: TRBJ2-1
clone size: NA
V gene: TRBV7-3
CDR3 DNA: TGTGCCAGCAGCCTAACCGGGACTAGCCCGCCGGGGAATGAGCAGTTCTTC
CDR3 protein: CASSLTGTSPPGNEQFF

D gene: NA
J gene: TRBJ2-1
clone size: few
V gene: TRBV12-3/TRBV12-4
CDR3 DNA: TGTGCCAGCAGTTCCGAGCGGCTAAATGAGCAGTTCTTC
CDR3 protein: CASSSERLNEQFF

D gene: NA
J gene: TRBJ2-7
clone size: few
V gene: TRBV9
CDR3 DNA: TGTGCCAGCAGCGCCAGAGCGGGTCCTTCCTACGAGCAGTACTTC
CDR3 protein: CASSARAGPSYEQYF

D gene: NA
J gene: TRBJ2-4
clone size: NA
V gene: TRBV6-5
CDR3 DNA: TGTGCCAGCAGTTATAGTTTTTCCAAAAACATTCAGTACTTC
CDR3 protein: CASSYSFSKNIQYF